This entry lists 26 T cell receptor beta chains sequenced from one sample in a study of cytomegalovirus exposure and HLA in healthy donors. Vbeta (60) and Jbeta (13) primers were used in the PCR. Assay: immunoSEQ multiplex PCR; the TCRdb copy retains only in-frame clones and omits some. There are some 170,000 clones in the sample; 75% occur only once, and 2.5% to 3% lies in the top ten. Sequencing used PBMCs. These receptors were collected from a woman aged 50 to 60 in good health and CMV-seropositive.

The rearrangement links TRBV23-1 to TRBJ1-2; no definite D call. TRBV23-1 is marked as an open reading frame, function uncertain. This CDR3 contains 13 residues. V was cut by 0 bases and J by 7 bases, with 9 bases left in between. CDR3 sequence reads: CASSQSWEGGYTF. The CDR3 DNA reads as TGCGCCAGCAGTCAATCCTGGGAGGGTGGCTACACCTTC.

This chain uses TRBV2 with TRBJ2-1; a possible D gene is TRBD2 (6 bases). Germline CDR1 and CDR2: SNHLY and FYNNEI. There are 15 residues in the CDR3. The V and J ends lost 5 bases and 9 bases respectively, with 20 bases between them. The CDR3 DNA reads TGTGCCAGCAGTTCCCGAGTGGGGGGTACAGGTGAGCAGTTCTTC. Amino acids: CASSSRVGGTGEQFF.

The rearrangement uses TRBV11-2 and TRBJ2-1, with TRBD1 matching over 7 bases. This CDR3 region has 14 residues. Germline assignment: CDR1 SGHAT and CDR2 FQNNGV. Trimming removed 4 bases from V and 3 bases from J; junction bases left unmatched: 3. CDR3 in DNA: TGTGCCAGCAGCTCCAACAGGGGCTACAATGAGCAGTTCTTC. Amino acid sequence: CASSSNRGYNEQFF.

The gene calls are TRBV2 and TRBJ1-3, with 8 bases that match TRBD1. Germline trimming cut 5 bases from V and 0 bases from J; bases unmatched to any gene: 3. Germline lookup yields CDR1 SNHLY and CDR2 FYNNEI. The CDR3 totals 15 residues. CDR3 in DNA: TGTGCCAGCAGTTACAGGGGGATCTCTGGAAACACCATATATTTT. Protein product: CASSYRGISGNTIYF.

The rearrangement links TRBV7-9 to TRBJ2-1; 10 positions agree with TRBD2. This CDR3 contains 16 residues. The V segment lost 2 bases and the J segment 2 bases; nucleotides outside the gene matches: 3. Looked up from germline, CDR1 is SEHNR and CDR2 is FQNEAQ (reference sequence). CDR3 in DNA: TGTGCCAGCAGCTTATCTCTAGCGGGGGCCTACAATGAGCAGTTCTTC. This translates into CASSLSLAGAYNEQFF. Drawing the rest from reference TRBV7-9 and TRBJ2-1, the complete variable domain is DTGVSQNPRHKITKRGQNVTFRCDPISEHNRLYWYRQTLGQGPEFLTYFQNEAQLEKSRLLSDRFSAERPKGSFSTLEIQRTEQGDSAMYLCASSLSLAGAYNEQFFGPGTRLTVL.

V usage is TRBV5-1 and J usage is TRBJ1-2, with 7 bases identical to TRBD1. CDR1 is SGHRS, CDR2 YFSETQ, per germline. The CDR3 consists of 16 residues. The V segment lost 4 bases and the J segment 0 bases; nucleotides outside the gene matches: 9. CDR3: CASSRDRDRANYGYTF. Written as DNA, the CDR3 is TGCGCCAGCAGCCGTGATCGGGACAGAGCTAACTATGGCTACACCTTC.

This chain uses TRBV15 with TRBJ2-7, with TRBD1 identical over 11 bases. Germline V CDR1 and CDR2: LNHNV, YYDKDF (reference sequence). Trimming at V came to 8 bases and at J to 6 bases, leaving 0 bases not matched to a gene. This CDR3 has 11 residues. For the CDR3, the DNA is TGTGCCACCGGACAGGGGGCCGAGCAGTACTTC. Translated, it gives CATGQGAEQYF.

The chain joins TRBV25-1 to TRBJ2-7; D might be TRBD1 (6 bases). Trimming cost V 8 bases and J 9 bases, with 26 bases left between them. Per the germline V gene, CDR1 is MGHDK and CDR2 is SYGVNS. The CDR3 covers 15 residues. The CDR3 DNA reads TGTGCCAGCCACAGTCTGGTCAGGGGCCCTCCGACGCAGTACTTC. Translated: CASHSLVRGPPTQYF.

The CDR3 DNA is TGTGCCAGCTCACGACTTGGGACAGGGGGCGACTATGGCTACACCTTC. Protein product: CASSRLGTGGDYGYTF. The chain links TRBV18 to TRBJ1-2, with 12 nucleotides matching TRBD1. The V gene's germline CDR1 is KGHSH and CDR2 LQKENI. With 4 bases clipped from V and 3 bases from J, the junction kept 6 bases outside the gene matches. The CDR3 length is 16 residues.

The chain combines TRBV6-1 with TRBJ2-7, with 7 bases identical to TRBD1. CDR3 length: 13 amino acids. The ends lost 7 bases at V and 3 bases at J; junction bases unmatched: 6. CDR1 and CDR2 (germline): MNHNS, SASEGT. The DNA for the CDR3 is TGTGCCAGCAATGAGGGGGCGATCTACGAGCAGTACTTC. This encodes CASNEGAIYEQYF.

The sample holds one count of this clone. The chain carries TRBV7-6 and TRBJ1-4; 7 positions agree with TRBD1. Germline assignment: CDR1 SGHVS and CDR2 FNYEAQ. V gave up 4 bases and J gave up 13 bases; unmatched junction bases: 12. The CDR3 totals 14 residues. The CDR3 coding sequence is TGTGCCAGCAGCTCGGCTCCCAGACAGGGTAGACTGTTTTTT. Amino acids: CASSSAPRQGRLFF.

The J gene is TRBJ2-1, the V gene TRBV5-1; D is ambiguous. Deletions cut 9 bases from V and 1 base from J, with 14 bases between. Germline V gene data show CDR1 as SGHRS and CDR2 as YFSETQ. The CDR3 has 14 residues. CDR3 coding DNA: TGCGCCACTCAAGTAGCTCCTTCCTACAATGAGCAGTTCTTC. Translating gives CATQVAPSYNEQFF.

The CDR3 here is CASSSSVMETQYF. CDR3 in DNA: TGTGCCAGCAGCTCCTCGGTAATGGAGACCCAGTACTTC. This chain joins TRBV7-9 and TRBJ2-5; D unresolved. The V end was cut by 4 bases, the J end by 5 bases, with 11 bases between. Looked up from germline, CDR1 is SEHNR and CDR2 is FQNEAQ (reference sequence). This CDR3 spans 13 amino acids.

This clone was recorded only once. This chain connects TRBV29-1 to TRBJ1-2; 7 nucleotides align to TRBD1. From germline, CDR1 is SQVTM and CDR2 ANQGSEA. The CDR3 sequence is 13 residues long. V lost 6 bases, J lost 10 bases, and 14 bases stayed unmatched. CDR3 loop: CSVDDREVRDYTF. The CDR3 nucleotides are TGCAGCGTGGACGACAGGGAGGTCCGAGACTACACCTTC.

This chain links TRBV19 with TRBJ1-2, with 8 bases fitting TRBD1. The CDR3 has 11 residues. V shed 11 bases, J shed 8 bases, and the junction held 7 bases outside the gene matches. Germline V gives CDR1 LNHDA, CDR2 SQIVND (reference sequence). The CDR3 bases are TGTGCCGGAGGCAGGGGGCACGGCTACACCTTC. Translation: CAGGRGHGYTF.

This clone was seen only once. The V gene is TRBV7-3, the J gene TRBJ1-6; D may be TRBD1 (6 bases). Germline values: CDR1 SGHTA, CDR2 FQGTGA. The ends were cut back, 1 base at V and 6 bases at J, with 13 bases in the middle. This CDR3 comprises 16 residues. CDR3 sequence: CASSLMGAGGNSPLHF. The CDR3 DNA sequence: TGTGCCAGCAGCTTAATGGGGGCGGGGGGTAATTCACCCCTCCACTTT. Supplemented by reference TRBV7-3 and TRBJ1-6, the full variable domain reads GAGVSQTPSNKVTEKGKYVELRCDPISGHTALYWYRQSLGQGPEFLIYFQGTGAADDSGLPNDRFFAVRPEGSVSTLKIQRTERGDSAVYLCASSLMGAGGNSPLHFGNGTRLTVT.

This chain connects TRBV7-2 to TRBJ1-1, with D tentatively TRBD1 (5 bases). In germline, CDR1 is SGHTA, CDR2 FQGNSA. CDR3 length equals 16 residues. The V and J ends lost 4 bases and 0 bases respectively, with 15 bases between them. This chain's CDR3 is CASSSLRQLMNTEAFF. The CDR3 DNA reads TGTGCCAGCAGCTCCCTTCGACAGCTAATGAACACTGAAGCTTTCTTT.

V and J are TRBV10-2 and TRBJ1-2; D call uncertain. Germline CDR1 and CDR2: WSHSY and SAAADI. This CDR3 is built from 11 residues. V lost 2 bases, J lost 7 bases, and 5 bases lay in between. The CDR3 region has the DNA TGCGCCAGCAGTGAGGCGGGTGGCTACACCTTC. Its protein is CASSEAGGYTF.

Written as DNA, the CDR3 is TGTGCCAGCAGCTTGCTGGGGGAGGGAGATACGCAGTATTTT. Protein: CASSLLGEGDTQYF. The V and J genes are TRBV7-6 and TRBJ2-3, with 7 bases fitting TRBD2. The CDR3 sequence is 14 residues long. J lost 5 bases, V lost 3 bases, and 5 bases had no gene match. Germline CDR1 and CDR2: SGHVS and FNYEAQ.

This chain connects TRBV10-2 to TRBJ2-7; TRBD1 matches at 10 bases. The CDR3 is 17 amino acids. Germline-derived CDR1 and CDR2 are WSHSY and SAAADI. Unmatched junction bases numbered 13, after V lost 8 bases and J lost 0 bases. The CDR3 here is CASSPGQGIRASYEQYF. DNA for the CDR3: TGCGCCAGCTCTCCGGGACAGGGGATTAGGGCCTCCTACGAGCAGTACTTC.

The chain is built from TRBV2 and TRBJ2-7; TRBD2 matches 10 bases. The CDR3 is made up of 14 amino acids. Germline lookup yields CDR1 SNHLY and CDR2 FYNNEI. The trim removed 5 bases at V and 5 bases at J, leaving 6 bases unmatched. In DNA, the CDR3 is TGTGCCAGCAGTCCTTCCGGGACTAGCGACGAGCAGTACTTC. Translated: CASSPSGTSDEQYF. The full variable domain, its missing parts supplied by reference TRBV2 and TRBJ2-7, is EPEVTQTPSHQVTQMGQEVILRCVPISNHLYFYWYRQILGQKVEFLVSFYNNEISEKSEIFDDQFSVERPDGSNFTLKIRSTKLEDSAMYFCASSPSGTSDEQYFGPGTRLTVT.

J is TRBJ2-7 and V is TRBV2, with D possibly matching TRBD2 (6 bases). The CDR3 loop spans 13 amino acids. V lost 6 bases to trimming and J lost 4 bases, with 13 bases between them. Per germline, CDR1 SNHLY and CDR2 FYNNEI. The CDR3 is CASRRLVAYEQYF. The CDR3 DNA follows: TGTGCCAGCAGACGACTAGTTGCTTACGAGCAGTACTTC.

This chain links TRBV18 with TRBJ2-7; a possible D gene is TRBD1 (5 bases). V was clipped by 3 bases and J by 6 bases, with 15 bases between them. There are 14 residues in the CDR3. The germline V gene encodes CDR1 KGHSH and CDR2 LQKENI. DNA of the CDR3: TGTGCCAGCTCACCTCCCGGCAGGGCCGCCGAGCAGTACTTC. Translated, it gives CASSPPGRAAEQYF.

This clone was counted a single time. The chain has TRBV7-6 and TRBJ2-5; D not resolved. Trimming stripped 5 bases from V and 9 bases from J, with 10 bases between. Germline loops: CDR1 SGHVS, CDR2 FNYEAQ. This CDR3 spans 11 amino acids. The CDR3 sequence is CASSETGAQYF. In DNA form, the CDR3 reads TGTGCCAGCAGCGAGACCGGAGCCCAGTACTTC.

With respect to this clone: Other DNA sequences in this specimen translate into the identical CDR3. V usage is TRBV5-1 and J usage is TRBJ1-2; 9 positions agree with TRBD1. After removal of 4 bases from V and 5 bases from J, the junction contained 3 bases not matched to a gene. Germline V gene lookup returns CDR1 SGHRS and CDR2 YFSETQ. The CDR3 covers 13 residues. The CDR3 DNA follows: TGCGCCAGCAGCCCAGGACAGGGGTATGGCTACACCTTC. It yields the protein CASSPGQGYGYTF.

This chain connects TRBV2 to TRBJ1-1, with 7 bases fitting TRBD1. The germline V gene has CDR1 SNHLY and CDR2 FYNNEI. CDR3 length: 14 residues. V shed 11 bases and J 2 bases; nucleotides not matched to a gene: 11. The CDR3 here is CAANRGSLNTEAFF. CDR3 nucleotides: TGTGCCGCCAACAGGGGCAGTCTAAACACTGAAGCTTTCTTT.